A single sample gave rise to the 2 T cell receptor beta chains below, sequenced in a study of T cells in Graves' hyperthyroidism and ophthalmopathy. TCR beta CDR3 sequences were amplified from RNA transcripts. The HTBI primer set was used in a first-round RT-PCR of the TCR CDR3. MiXCR, applied by TCRdb to the multiplex PCR reads, yields one record per CDR3 protein. The repertoire holds over 650,000 distinct CDR3 sequences, with approximately 16% as singletons. Sequences were obtained from blood. The receptor set was obtained from a young man with Graves' hyperthyroidism.

This clonotype was picked up a small number of times. The chain joins TRBV12-3 or TRBV12-4 to TRBJ2-7; tentative D call: TRBD2 (5 bases). This CDR3 comprises 15 residues. Trimming took off 0 bases at V and 2 bases at J, with 11 bases between the two ends. The CDR3 spells CASSLAPGIAYEQYF. The CDR3 nucleotides are TGTGCCAGCAGTTTAGCGCCCGGGATCGCCTACGAGCAGTACTTC.

This clonotype has ten or more counts. V usage is TRBV18 and J usage is TRBJ2-1; 9 bases fit TRBD1. The CDR3 runs 15 residues. Germline loops: CDR1 KGHSH, CDR2 LQKENI. J gave up 8 bases and V 4 bases, and 9 bases lay outside the gene matches. The CDR3, as DNA: TGTGCCAGCTCACAAGGGACAGGGATGGATCATGAGCAGTTCTTC. It codes for CASSQGTGMDHEQFF.